What follows are 26 T cell receptor beta chains derived from one specimen sequenced in a study of blood T cells in healthy people across ages. A second PCR of roughly 7 to 11 cycles used a sample-barcoded 5' primer and a J-beta primer mix. TCRdb used MiXCR to reprocess the 5' RACE reads, holding one entry per CDR3 protein. The data hold roughly 650,000 distinct CDR3 sequences, with approximately 31% observed a single time. The sequencing sample was made of blood. The receptor set was obtained from a woman of 80 years or more in good health.

This clonotype was counted a few times. The V gene is TRBV30, the J gene TRBJ2-7; D uncertain. This CDR3 has 12 amino acids. The V gene's germline CDR1 is GTSNPN and CDR2 SVGIG (reference sequence). Trimming stripped 4 bases from V and 4 bases from J, with 11 bases between. CDR3 amino acids: CAWNDRAYEQYF. The CDR3 nucleotides read TGTGCCTGGAACGATCGGGCATACGAGCAGTACTTC.

The sample holds a few counts of this clonotype. This could be a read error, since a much larger clone is one nucleotide away. CDR3 in DNA: TGCAGCGTTGATCGGAGATTGCGGGGGGTCACCTACGCGCAGTACTTC. This codes for CSVDRRLRGVTYAQYF. The chain joins TRBV29-1 to TRBJ2-7, with 8 bases that match TRBD2. Germline values: CDR1 SQVTM, CDR2 ANQGSEA. The CDR3 is made up of 16 amino acids.

This clonotype was detected only a few times. The chain joins TRBV5-1 to TRBJ2-2; TRBD2 matches 10 bases. This CDR3 is built from 16 residues. V lost 3 bases to trimming and J lost 1 base; unmatched junction nucleotides: 3. Germline-derived CDR1 and CDR2 are SGHRS and YFSETQ. The CDR3 loop is CASSSLAGVNTGELFF. Written as DNA, the CDR3 is TGCGCCAGCAGCTCCCTAGCGGGGGTGAACACCGGGGAGCTGTTTTTT.

Only a few counts were recorded for this clonotype. This CDR3 reads CASSLSDNRERNSPLHF. DNA of the CDR3: TGTGCCAGCAGCCTATCTGATAACAGGGAGCGGAATTCACCCCTCCACTTT. The gene calls are TRBV12-3 or TRBV12-4 and TRBJ1-6; maybe TRBD1 (6 bases). Deletions cut 6 bases from V and 7 bases from J, with 22 bases between. This CDR3 has 17 residues.

The rearrangement joins TRBV7-2 to TRBJ2-3; D is perhaps TRBD1 or TRBD2 (5 bases each). The V end lost 4 bases, the J end lost 14 bases, and 34 bases lay between the germline ends. The length of the CDR3 is 18 residues. Germline-derived CDR1 and CDR2 are SGHTA and FQGNSA. In nucleotides, the CDR3 is TGTGCCAGCAGCTCTTACCCGCAGGGTTATACATACACCGGGGAGCTGTATTTT. Its translation is CASSSYPQGYTYTGELYF.

This clonotype occurred many times. This may come from a read error, since a much larger clone is one base off. This rearrangement joins TRBV11-1 to TRBJ2-5; possible D gene TRBD1, 6 bases. The V and J ends lost 5 bases and 11 bases respectively, with 18 bases between them. This CDR3 spans 13 amino acids. Germline CDR1 SGHAT, CDR2 FQDESV (reference sequence). CDR3 protein: CASSTGQYNEQYF. The DNA for the CDR3 is TGTGCCAGCAGCACCGGACAGTACAATGAGCAGTACTTC.

This clonotype was counted ten times or more. The chain links TRBV12-3 or TRBV12-4 to TRBJ1-2; D might be TRBD1 (5 bases). The CDR3 spans 14 residues. Deletions cut 2 bases from V and 4 bases from J, with 11 bases between. The CDR3 DNA is TGTGCCAGCAGTTTATATCGGGGACCCTATGGCTACACCTTC. This sequence encodes CASSLYRGPYGYTF.

The J gene is TRBJ2-1, the V gene TRBV5-4; D is ambiguous. Between the trimmed V and J ends, which lost 0 bases and 8 bases, there was a span of 9 bases. Germline CDR1 SGHNT, CDR2 YYREEE (reference sequence). The CDR3 spans 13 residues. CDR3 protein: CASSLGSEYEQFF. The CDR3 DNA follows: TGTGCCAGCAGCTTGGGAAGTGAGTATGAGCAGTTCTTC.

A few counts support this clonotype. Possible read error: a much larger clone is one base away. The chain couples TRBV4-1 to TRBJ2-1, with D possibly matching TRBD2 (6 bases). Trimming took off 0 bases at V and 4 bases at J, with 13 bases between the two ends. The length of the CDR3 is 16 residues. Looked up from germline, CDR1 is MGHRA and CDR2 is YSYEKL. The CDR3 coding sequence is TGCGCCAGCAGCCAAGAAGGGGCGGGGAGGTACAATGAGCAGTTCTTC. Protein sequence: CASSQEGAGRYNEQFF.

In its sample, this clonotype was seen a few times. The J gene is TRBJ2-1, the V gene TRBV19; 8 bases align to TRBD2. Germline loops: CDR1 LNHDA, CDR2 SQIVND (reference sequence). This CDR3 has 16 residues. Losses at the gene ends were 1 base for V and 5 bases for J; bases not matched to a gene: 7. CDR3 amino acids: CASSIVGAGADNEQFF. CDR3 nucleotides: TGTGCCAGTAGTATAGTGGGAGCGGGGGCCGACAATGAGCAGTTCTTC.

Note on this clonotype: A read error is possible here, since a much larger clone lies one base away. The chain carries TRBV4-3 and TRBJ1-2; TRBD1 matches at 10 bases. Per germline, CDR1 LGHNA and CDR2 YSLEER. The length of the CDR3 is 16 residues. The CDR3 DNA follows: TGCGCCAGCGGCCAAGCCCATGGACAGGGGGTTTATGGCTACACCTTC. This translates into CASGQAHGQGVYGYTF.

This clonotype was picked up a small number of times. A read error is possible here, since a much larger clone lies one base away. This chain links TRBV6-2 or TRBV6-3 with TRBJ2-1; TRBD1 matches at 7 bases. The J call is uncertain, as TRBJ2-7 better fits the DNA end. This CDR3 spans 18 amino acids. In germline, CDR1 is MNHEY, CDR2 SVGEGT. The CDR3 loop is CASSHAQGTGPSYNEQYF. The CDR3 region has the DNA TGTGCCAGCAGCCACGCACAGGGGACCGGGCCCTCCTACAATGAGCAGTACTTC.

This clonotype was found many times. CDR3 amino acids: CSASTQGTHTDTQYF. The CDR3 DNA sequence: TGCAGTGCTTCGACTCAGGGGACCCACACAGATACGCAGTATTTT. V and J are TRBV20-1 and TRBJ2-3; tentative D call: TRBD1 (6 bases). The CDR3 sequence is 15 residues long. CDR1 DFQATT and CDR2 SNEGSKA come from the germline V gene (reference sequence). Trimming cost V 5 bases and J 2 bases, with 17 bases left between them.

This clonotype was seen a few times. The rearrangement uses TRBV6-2 or TRBV6-3 and TRBJ2-2; no reliable D call. Germline V gene lookup returns CDR1 MNHEY and CDR2 SVGEGT. V was cut by 8 bases and J by 5 bases, with 12 bases left in between. The CDR3 sequence is 13 residues long. CDR3 amino acids: CASGQVVTGELFF. CDR3 sequence (DNA): TGTGCCAGCGGGCAGGTGGTTACCGGGGAGCTGTTTTTT.

In this sample, this clonotype turned up a few times. CDR3 amino acids: CASRELWTGGVHEQYF. CDR3 sequence (DNA): TGTGCCAGCAGGGAACTATGGACAGGGGGTGTCCACGAGCAGTACTTC. V gene TRBV6-2 or TRBV6-3 combines with J gene TRBJ2-7; 10 nucleotides agree with TRBD1. V trimming: 6 bases; J trimming: 5 bases; junction bases outside the gene matches: 13. The CDR3 length is 16 residues. Germline lookup yields CDR1 MNHEY and CDR2 SVGEGT.

This sequence joins TRBV10-3 and TRBJ2-1; TRBD1 is a possible D gene (5 bases). The length of the CDR3 is 15 residues. Per the germline V gene, CDR1 is ENHRY and CDR2 is SYGVKD. Trimming stripped 10 bases from V and 0 bases from J, with 16 bases between. The CDR3 DNA reads TGTGCCAGCAGCGAACGACAGAGCTCCTACAATGAGCAGTTCTTC. This gives the protein CASSERQSSYNEQFF.

This clonotype was counted many times. The V gene is TRBV4-1, the J gene TRBJ2-7; 9 bases are a match to TRBD1. CDR1 and CDR2 (germline): MGHRA, YSYEKL. Germline trimming cut 4 bases from V and 1 base from J; bases unmatched to any gene: 11. This CDR3 is built from 17 residues. The CDR3 DNA sequence: TGCGCCAGCAGCCTTGTGTATGGGACAGGGACTTCCTACGAGCAGTACTTC. Translation gives CASSLVYGTGTSYEQYF.

The J gene is TRBJ2-1, the V gene TRBV5-4; D gene unclear. Trimming shortened V by 0 bases and J by 10 bases, and 11 bases separated the two germline ends. CDR1 and CDR2 (germline): SGHNT, YYREEE (reference sequence). CDR3 length: 13 residues. DNA for the CDR3: TGTGCCAGCAGCTTGGGGTCCAACGGGGAGCAGTTCTTC. As protein: CASSLGSNGEQFF. The full variable domain, its missing parts supplied by reference TRBV5-4 and TRBJ2-1, is ETGVTQSPTHLIKTRGQQVTLRCSSQSGHNTVSWYQQALGQGPQFIFQYYREEENGRGNFPPRFSGLQFPNYSSELNVNALELDDSALYLCASSLGSNGEQFFGPGTRLTVL.

This clonotype appeared many times. The chain couples TRBV6-2 or TRBV6-3 to TRBJ2-1; 10 bases match TRBD2. V lost 4 bases, J lost 1 base, and 7 bases stayed unmatched. The CDR3 runs 17 residues. CDR1 is MNHEY, CDR2 SVGEGT, per germline. For the CDR3, the DNA is TGTGCCAGCAGTTTCCCACGGACTAGCGGTTCCTACAATGAGCAGTTCTTC. This encodes CASSFPRTSGSYNEQFF.

In the case of this clonotype: Compared with germline, one end of the junction differs, possibly owing to a read error. The chain carries TRBV5-6 and TRBJ2-4, with D unresolved. CDR3 length equals 12 residues. The germline gives CDR1 SGHDT, CDR2 YYEEEE. The CDR3 DNA reads TGTGTCAGCAGCCGGGCAACTGGGATTCAGTACTTC. Translation: CVSSRATGIQYF. Drawing the rest from reference TRBV5-6 and TRBJ2-4, the complete variable domain is DAGVTQSPTHLIKTRGQQVTLRCSPKSGHDTVSWYQQALGQGPQFIFQYYEEEERQRGNFPDRFSGHQFPNYSSELNVNALLLGDSALYLCVSSRATGIQYFGAGTRLSVL.

This clonotype has more than one count but fewer than ten. This chain connects TRBV28 to TRBJ2-5; 9 nucleotides line up with TRBD2. Germline V lookup: CDR1 MDHEN, CDR2 SYDVKM. The CDR3 covers 14 residues. After removal of 4 bases from V and 7 bases from J, the junction contained 7 bases not matched to a gene. This CDR3 is CASSWAGGEWTQYF. CDR3 sequence (DNA): TGTGCCAGCAGTTGGGCGGGGGGGGAATGGACCCAGTACTTC. The variable domain in full, completed from reference TRBV28 and TRBJ2-5, reads DVKVTQSSRYLVKRTGEKVFLECVQDMDHENMFWYRQDPGLGLRLIYFSYDVKMKEKGDIPEGYSVSREKKERFSLILESASTNQTSMYLCASSWAGGEWTQYFGPGTRLLVL.

For this clonotype: A read error may be the cause here, since a much bigger clone is one base away. The chain couples TRBV29-1 to TRBJ2-5; D is unclear. Trimming removed 3 bases at V and 4 bases at J, with 9 bases between. CDR3 length: 12 residues. The germline V gene encodes CDR1 SQVTM and CDR2 ANQGSEA. The CDR3 is CSVDKGGETQYF. CDR3 bases: TGCAGCGTTGATAAGGGCGGAGAGACCCAGTACTTC.

This clonotype was found many times. The chain recombines TRBV5-1 with TRBJ2-4; the D is unclear. V was trimmed by 0 bases and J by 8 bases, leaving 12 bases between them. This CDR3 has 14 amino acids. Germline V gene data show CDR1 as SGHRS and CDR2 as YFSETQ. DNA for the CDR3: TGCGCCAGCAGCTTGGGAAACCGCATCGACATTCAGTACTTC. Amino acids: CASSLGNRIDIQYF. Together with reference TRBV5-1 and TRBJ2-4, the CDR3 gives the full variable domain: KAGVTQTPRYLIKTRGQQVTLSCSPISGHRSVSWYQQTPGQGLQFLFEYFSETQRNKGNFPGRFSGRQFSNSRSEMNVSTLELGDSALYLCASSLGNRIDIQYFGAGTRLSVL.

This chain joins TRBV6-1 and TRBJ1-4; D is uncertain. CDR3 length equals 15 residues. V lost 3 bases and J lost 4, with 12 bases in between. Germline CDR1 reads MNHNS; CDR2 reads SASEGT. This CDR3 reads CASSDLRQLNEKLFF. The CDR3 coding sequence is TGTGCCAGCAGTGACCTACGTCAGCTTAATGAAAAACTGTTTTTT.

V is TRBV19 and J is TRBJ1-6; 8 nucleotides agree with TRBD1. V lost 7 bases, J lost 10 bases, and 15 bases stayed unmatched. CDR1 and CDR2 from the germline V gene are LNHDA and SQIVND (reference sequence). This CDR3 is 16 amino acids long. CDR3 loop: CASTPNRGNNRSPLHF. The CDR3 region has the DNA TGTGCCAGTACTCCCAACAGGGGGAATAATCGGTCACCCCTCCACTTT. The variable domain in full, with the rest retrieved from reference TRBV19 and TRBJ1-6, is DGGITQSPKYLFRKEGQNVTLSCEQNLNHDAMYWYRQDPGQGLRLIYYSQIVNDFQKGDIAEGYSVSREKKESFPLTVTSAQKNPTAFYLCASTPNRGNNRSPLHFGNGTRLTVT.

This clonotype was seen a handful of times. Being one base from a much bigger clone, this may be a read error. The V call is TRBV9, the J call TRBJ2-5; no firm D call. The J call could be wrong; TRBJ2-7 is a better fit for the DNA end. CDR1 and CDR2 from the germline V gene are SGDLS and YYNGEE. The CDR3 has 15 amino acids. CDR3 DNA: TGTGCCAGCAGCCTCAGTCCGCTGGGTCCCTACGAGCAGTACTTC. The encoded protein is CASSLSPLGPYEQYF.